This T cell receptor beta chain was retrieved from a study of blood T cell repertoires in COVID-19. Details on this clone: Different DNA sequences within this sample yield the same CDR3.

Here immunoSEQ multiplex PCR was the method, and the copy in TCRdb shows in-frame clones only, minus some. The data show roughly 170,000 clones, roughly 80% seen once. The CDR3 contains 13 residues. V lost 7 bases and J 5 bases, leaving 14 bases between the germline ends. Germline CDR1 reads LNHDA; CDR2 reads SQIVND (reference sequence). This receptor was taken from a woman aged 40-49 years with acute COVID-19. Source material: PBMCs or T cells enriched from blood (not recorded which). The chain employs TRBV19 and TRBJ1-2; TRBD1 is a possible D gene (5 bases). The CDR3 reads CASTGRGGYGYTF. The CDR3 bases are TGTGCCAGTACTGGGAGGGGCGGATATGGCTACACCTTC.